Below, 22 T cell receptor beta chains from the same sample are listed, as sequenced in a study of cytomegalovirus exposure and HLA in healthy donors. The PCR ran on 60 Vbeta and 13 Jbeta primers. TCRdb keeps only in-frame clones here, not all; method: immunoSEQ multiplex PCR. Its listing shows 74,000 or so clones. The sequencing sample was made of PBMCs. The source of these receptors is an older woman in good health and CMV-seronegative.

The chain has TRBV28 and TRBJ2-4; 10 positions agree with TRBD2. The CDR3 spans 19 residues. In germline, CDR1 is MDHEN, CDR2 SYDVKM. The V and J ends lost 1 base and 0 bases, in that order; junction bases with no gene match: 9. The chain's CDR3 is CASSLLASGGTLAKNIQYF. In nucleotides, the CDR3 is TGTGCCAGCAGTTTATTGGCTAGCGGGGGTACCTTAGCCAAAAACATTCAGTACTTC.

To note about this clone: The junction does not match germline at one end; this may be a read error. The V call is TRBV5-1, the J call TRBJ1-5; D might be TRBD1 (6 bases). The CDR3 is 13 residues long. Germline V gives CDR1 SGHRS, CDR2 YFSETQ. CDR3 coding DNA: TGCGCCAGCAGCTTACAGGGCAATCAGCCCCGGCATTTT. It codes for CASSLQGNQPRHF.

The V call is TRBV30, the J call TRBJ1-6; TRBD1 agrees at 9 bases. Germline assignment: CDR1 GTSNPN and CDR2 SVGIG (reference sequence). This CDR3 is built from 20 residues. V gave up 2 bases and J gave up 6 bases; unmatched junction bases: 20. In DNA, the CDR3 is TGTGCCTGGAGTCCCGGACAGGGGACCTTCACCAAACGCGCTAATTCACCCCTCCACTTT. This codes for CAWSPGQGTFTKRANSPLHF.

This rearrangement joins TRBV29-1 to TRBJ2-5; 8 bases line up with TRBD1. CDR1 is SQVTM, CDR2 ANQGSEA, per germline. The CDR3 runs to 13 residues. Trimming took 4 bases from V and 3 from J; bases not matched to a gene: 4. CDR3 DNA sequence: TGCAGCGTTGCGGGACAGGCTAAAGAGACCCAGTACTTC. This translates into CSVAGQAKETQYF.

The genes are TRBV2 and TRBJ1-1; D unresolved. CDR1 and CDR2 (germline): SNHLY, FYNNEI. CDR3 length equals 13 residues. Trimming pared 8 bases from V and 3 bases from J, leaving 13 bases between. CDR3 region: CASLGISDTEAFF. The CDR3 DNA sequence: TGTGCCAGCCTCGGTATCAGCGACACTGAAGCTTTCTTT.

This chain connects TRBV2 to TRBJ1-2, with 9 bases matching TRBD1. Germline CDR1 and CDR2: SNHLY and FYNNEI. V was clipped by 7 bases and J by 0 bases; unmatched bases: 6. This CDR3 contains 15 residues. The CDR3 loop reads CASNLDRGANYGYTF. The CDR3 coding sequence is TGTGCCAGCAATTTGGACAGGGGCGCTAACTATGGCTACACCTTC.

The chain joins TRBV28 to TRBJ1-2, with D maybe TRBD1 (6 bases). Trimming left V 1 base short and J 4 bases short, with 19 bases between. CDR1 is MDHEN and CDR2 is SYDVKM in the germline V gene. The CDR3 runs to 17 residues. The DNA for the CDR3 is TGTGCCAGCAGTTTATCGGGGGGGCGCGATTTGCTCTATGGCTACACCTTC. Its translation: CASSLSGGRDLLYGYTF.

The chain couples TRBV7-2 to TRBJ1-5, with D possibly TRBD1 on 6 matching bases. Germline V gene lookup returns CDR1 SGHTA and CDR2 FQGNSA. The V end lost 6 bases, the J end lost 6 bases, and 15 bases lay between the germline ends. The CDR3 has 14 amino acids. CDR3 sequence: CASRWTGGGQPQHF. The CDR3 coding sequence is TGTGCCAGCAGATGGACTGGGGGCGGTCAGCCCCAGCATTTT.

V gene TRBV19 combines with J gene TRBJ2-7; TRBD2 matches 9 bases. J lost 6 bases, V lost 6 bases, and 12 bases had no gene match. The CDR3 sequence is 15 residues long. The germline CDR1 and CDR2 sequences are LNHDA and SQIVND (reference sequence). CDR3 in amino acids: CASRKMLAGRGEQYF. CDR3 coding DNA: TGTGCCAGTAGAAAAATGCTAGCGGGACGCGGCGAGCAGTACTTC.

The V call is TRBV10-3, the J call TRBJ2-7, with D possibly being TRBD2 (6 bases). The CDR3 has 13 residues. Deletions cut 6 bases from V and 2 bases from J, with 11 bases between. From germline, CDR1 is ENHRY and CDR2 SYGVKD. CDR3 protein: CAIRSGEPYEQYF. DNA for the CDR3: TGTGCCATCAGGTCGGGGGAACCCTACGAGCAGTACTTC.

The chain employs TRBV9 and TRBJ2-1, with D hard to call. Germline V gives CDR1 SGDLS, CDR2 YYNGEE. V was pared by 0 bases and J by 3 bases, with 7 bases between. The CDR3 loop spans 14 amino acids. The CDR3 DNA is TGTGCCAGCAGCGTAGGCTACAGCTACAATGAGCAGTTCTTC. The encoded protein is CASSVGYSYNEQFF.

The chain links TRBV5-6 to TRBJ2-5; D perhaps matches TRBD1 (5 bases). CDR3 length: 15 amino acids. Per germline, CDR1 SGHDT and CDR2 YYEEEE. Trimming left V 2 bases short and J 2 bases short, with 13 bases between. The CDR3 DNA sequence: TGTGCCAGCAGCTTAGGACAAGTACTACAAGAGACCCAGTACTTC. Translating gives CASSLGQVLQETQYF.

This rearrangement joins TRBV5-1 to TRBJ2-7; maybe TRBD1 (6 bases). Trimming took off 3 bases at V and 1 base at J, with 8 bases between the two ends. The V gene's germline CDR1 is SGHRS and CDR2 YFSETQ. This CDR3 spans 13 amino acids. CDR3: CASSSGQSYEQYF. CDR3 nucleotide sequence: TGCGCCAGCAGCTCAGGACAGTCCTACGAGCAGTACTTC. The whole variable domain, remainder taken from reference TRBV5-1 and TRBJ2-7, is KAGVTQTPRYLIKTRGQQVTLSCSPISGHRSVSWYQQTPGQGLQFLFEYFSETQRNKGNFPGRFSGRQFSNSRSEMNVSTLELGDSALYLCASSSGQSYEQYFGPGTRLTVT.

This chain joins TRBV6-4 and TRBJ2-3; D might be TRBD2 (5 bases). This CDR3 is built from 13 residues. With 4 bases removed from V and 0 bases from J, the gap between germline ends came to 5 bases. CDR1 is MRHNA, CDR2 SNTAGT, per germline. CDR3 residues: CASSAGSTDTQYF. The CDR3 DNA reads TGTGCCAGCAGTGCGGGGAGCACAGATACGCAGTATTTT.

This sequence joins TRBV28 and TRBJ2-1; D is unresolved. The CDR3 contains 15 residues. Germline-derived CDR1 and CDR2 are MDHEN and SYDVKM. The V end lost 2 bases, the J end lost 4 bases, and 12 bases lay between the germline ends. The CDR3 DNA follows: TGTGCCAGCAGTTTACCCCTCGAACTGTACAATGAGCAGTTCTTC. Protein product: CASSLPLELYNEQFF. Full variable domain (outside the CDR3, taken from reference TRBV28 and TRBJ2-1): DVKVTQSSRYLVKRTGEKVFLECVQDMDHENMFWYRQDPGLGLRLIYFSYDVKMKEKGDIPEGYSVSREKKERFSLILESASTNQTSMYLCASSLPLELYNEQFFGPGTRLTVL.

The chain uses TRBV28 and TRBJ2-3, with D tentatively TRBD1 (6 bases). Trimming removed 7 bases from V and 4 bases from J, with 15 bases in between. CDR3 length equals 14 residues. Germline V gene data show CDR1 as MDHEN and CDR2 as SYDVKM. This CDR3 is CASTGQQGADTQYF. Written as DNA, the CDR3 is TGTGCCAGCACGGGACAACAGGGTGCAGATACGCAGTATTTT.

The J gene is TRBJ1-2, the V gene TRBV4-2; 7 bases map to TRBD1. Germline CDR1 LGHNA, CDR2 YNFKEQ. The CDR3 is 16 amino acids. V gave up 4 bases and J gave up 4 bases; unmatched junction bases: 12. In DNA form, the CDR3 reads TGTGCCAGCAGCCGGCGGGACAGTGGCCTTTCCTATGGCTACACCTTC. This sequence encodes CASSRRDSGLSYGYTF.

The chain couples TRBV11-2 to TRBJ1-5, with a weak D call TRBD1 (6 bases). Germline loops: CDR1 SGHAT, CDR2 FQNNGV. The length of the CDR3 is 15 residues. Trimming took 1 base from V and 7 from J, leaving 14 bases between them. CDR3: CASSLGQQGRQPQHF. The CDR3 region has the DNA TGTGCCAGCAGCTTAGGGCAACAGGGTCGACAGCCCCAGCATTTT.

The genes are TRBV19 and TRBJ2-7; tentatively, D is TRBD2 (5 bases). CDR1 is LNHDA and CDR2 is SQIVND in the germline V gene (reference sequence). The CDR3 length is 15 residues. The V and J ends lost 4 bases and 0 bases respectively, with 13 bases between them. Written as DNA, the CDR3 is TGTGCCAGTAGTAGAGAGGGCTCCCTCTCCTACGAGCAGTACTTC. Its protein product is CASSREGSLSYEQYF. Full variable domain (rest looked up from reference TRBV19 and TRBJ2-7): DGGITQSPKYLFRKEGQNVTLSCEQNLNHDAMYWYRQDPGQGLRLIYYSQIVNDFQKGDIAEGYSVSREKKESFPLTVTSAQKNPTAFYLCASSREGSLSYEQYFGPGTRLTVT.

The chain recombines TRBV27 with TRBJ1-1, with D perhaps TRBD1 (5 bases). V was shortened by 5 bases and J by 1 base, with 11 bases between the two germline ends. The CDR3 consists of 14 residues. Germline CDR1 and CDR2: MNHEY and SMNVEV (reference sequence). The CDR3: CASSPWGRNTEAFF. DNA of the CDR3: TGTGCCAGCAGTCCATGGGGCAGGAACACTGAAGCTTTCTTT.

The V call is TRBV4-1, the J call TRBJ2-6; perhaps TRBD2 as D (6 bases). V was clipped by 1 base and J by 1 base, with 8 bases between them. Germline assignment: CDR1 MGHRA and CDR2 YSYEKL. CDR3 length: 16 amino acids. The CDR3 region has the DNA TGCGCCAGCAGCCAAGTGGCGGGATCTGGGGCCAACGTCCTGACTTTC. Protein: CASSQVAGSGANVLTF.

The CDR3 sequence is CAISPTGLTGELFF. The CDR3 region has the DNA TGTGCCATCAGTCCCACGGGGTTAACCGGGGAGCTGTTTTTT. The chain couples TRBV10-3 to TRBJ2-2, with a weak D call TRBD2 (5 bases). The CDR3 covers 14 residues. The V end was cut by 5 bases, the J end by 5 bases, with 12 bases between. The V gene's germline CDR1 is ENHRY and CDR2 SYGVKD.